This T cell receptor beta chain was recovered during a study of cytomegalovirus exposure and HLA in healthy donors. General study findings and limits: Roughly uniform depth of sequencing across donors was assumed in presence/absence analyses.

The CDR3 is 14 amino acids. Germline V gene sequence: CDR1 SGDLS, CDR2 YYNGEE. Trimming shortened V by 3 bases and J by 2 bases, and 8 bases separated the two germline ends. Points on this clone: Its antigen remains unidentified.

Both 60 Vbeta primers and 13 Jbeta primers went into the PCR. The assay was immunoSEQ multiplex PCR, and TCRdb's table has in-frame clones only and misses some. The sample lists about 190,000 clones; 65% to 75% were seen once. The sequenced sample consisted of PBMCs. The chain is built from TRBV9 and TRBJ1-4; a weak D match, TRBD1 (5 bases). This TCR was recovered from a man aged 25-45 years in good health and CMV-seropositive. Here the CDR3 reads CASSGQGTNEKLFF. The CDR3 DNA follows: TGTGCCAGCAGCGGGCAGGGCACTAATGAAAAACTGTTTTTT.